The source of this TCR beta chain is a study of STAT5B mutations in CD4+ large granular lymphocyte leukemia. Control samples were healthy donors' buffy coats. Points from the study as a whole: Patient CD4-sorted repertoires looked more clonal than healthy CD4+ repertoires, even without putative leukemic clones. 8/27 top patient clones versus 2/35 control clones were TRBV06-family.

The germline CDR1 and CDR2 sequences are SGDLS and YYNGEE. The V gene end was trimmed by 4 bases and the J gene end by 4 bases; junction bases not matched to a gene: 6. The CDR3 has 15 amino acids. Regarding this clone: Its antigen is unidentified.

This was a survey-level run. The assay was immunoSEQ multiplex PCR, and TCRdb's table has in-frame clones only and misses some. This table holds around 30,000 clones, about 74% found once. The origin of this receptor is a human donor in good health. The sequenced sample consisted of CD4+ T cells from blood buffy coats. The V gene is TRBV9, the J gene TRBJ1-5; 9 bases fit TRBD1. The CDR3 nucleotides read TGTGCCAGCAGCTACACAGGGGGCTCTAATCAGCCCCAGCATTTT. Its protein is CASSYTGGSNQPQHF.